This section outlines one T cell receptor beta chain sequence together with its context. The antigen it binds to is not known. Base quality data are lacking; no much larger clone is found one base away. Sequencer: Illumina HiSeq 1500. Clones were called with MiXCR by TCRdb after fastp trimmed the public reads at Q25, and only in-frame beta chains were retained. Rows merge per CDR3 protein into single entries with the most common DNA and genes. The sample contains some 350,000 distinct CDR3 sequences, 15% to 20% of them found a single time. Together, the top ten hold roughly 9% of the sample. The sample belongs to a study of T cell repertoires in cytomegalovirus infection (dated by TCRdb to between 2019 and 2020). For context, the study as a whole: The HLA type of each donor mattered for the analysis, because public TCR beta signatures pointed to carriage of CMV infection along with the matching HLA type. Summary of the overall study and its limitations: The ex vivo response was dominated by HLA-C-restricted CMV-specific TCR beta clonotypes, which also provided the single most frequent clonotype in two of eight donors. In both this cohort and an independent cohort of over 350 donors, the cumulative frequency of public TCR beta family members distinguished carriers of CMV infection plus the relevant HLA type.

Looking up the germline V gene yields CDR1 LGHNT and CDR2 FRNRAP. Spanning cysteine to phenylalanine, the CDR3 consists of 14 amino acids. Only the CDR3 region is kept as DNA, spanning 42 bases read in frame from base 1. V is cut back by 1 base and J by 6 bases, with 3 bases in the junction unmatched. Sequenced material: PBMCs. The receptor comes from a human donor in good health (CMV status not recorded). Some clones in this sample may be carry-over from other donors' samples. Recombination linked TRBV12-5 to TRBJ2-3, and 8 junction bases match TRBD1. Read as DNA, the sequence is TGTGCTAGTGGTTTGGCGACAGGGGCCGATACGCAGTATTTT. Translated, this gives CASGLATGADTQYF.